This T cell receptor beta chain was sequenced in a study of blood T cell repertoires in COVID-19 (dated by TCRdb to 2020 to 2022). For the wider study: Collaborator samples came from the United States, Italy and Spain and covered acute and convalescent phases of COVID-19. Where HLA class I and class II types were available, the types were taken from metadata supplied by the sample provider, not from assay-based typing. The repertoires were released in a freely available public database intended as a resource for research on the immune response to SARS-CoV-2. A de-identified subject ID, COVID-19 status, age in years and sex were almost always included in the sample metadata. The material from the prospective study consisted of cDNA or gDNA derived from T cells, B-cell-depleted T cells, or PBMCs. The dataset comprised deeply sampled blood TCRbeta repertoires from subjects exposed to, actively infected with, or recovered from COVID-19. The samples were drawn from the first 160 participants of the ongoing ImmuneRACE study and from under 1,500 subjects provided by 6 global collaborators. Here is what the overall study found, with its caveats: How much clinical and demographic metadata was included differed by source and by participant, and the metadata was provided uncurated.

Points on this clone: Its target antigen remains unknown. No base-level quality is on record; no much larger clone is a single base apart.

Collaborating institutions collected whole blood in K2EDTA tubes following their own protocols. For TCRbeta analysis, collaborator samples were shipped as frozen whole blood, as isolated PBMCs, or as DNA extracted from either sample type. The germline V gene supplies CDR1 SNHLY and CDR2 FYNNEI. The CDR3 holds 18 amino acids from the cysteine to the phenylalanine. Only CDR3 DNA remains: 54 bases, in frame from the first base. At the junction V is shortened by 5 bases and J by 0 bases, with 20 bases in between. The immunoSEQ Assay, a bias-controlled multiplex PCR, was used to amplify TCRbeta CDR3 regions from genomic DNA. The paper's data handling went like this. The number of nucleated cells in each sample was estimated from the amplification of reference gene primers within the assay. Sequence reads were collapsed and filtered to measure the absolute abundance of every unique TCRbeta CDR3 rearrangement. For each sample, productive Simpson clonality was calculated as the square root of Simpson's diversity index over productive rearrangements. TCRdb stores this immuneACCESS table with in-frame sequences only. Part of the clones is absent; in the studies checked, under half of the shortfall reflects unresolved V genes, and no reason is known for the rest. For V, J and clone size, that table is used; D and trimming come from the DNA. The sample table records about 120,000 clones; more than 75% of these occur just once. In total, the top ten clones hold around 4% of the sample.

The receptor chain draws on TRBV2 and TRBJ1-5; the D gene is perhaps TRBD1, from 5 matching bases. The clonotype comes from a man between 60 and 75 years old with acute or convalescent COVID-19. The specimen was peripheral blood. The CDR3 is CASSPDGDSRYSNQPQHF. The DNA sequence reads TGTGCCAGCAGTCCCGACGGGGACTCCCGCTATAGCAATCAGCCCCAGCATTTT.